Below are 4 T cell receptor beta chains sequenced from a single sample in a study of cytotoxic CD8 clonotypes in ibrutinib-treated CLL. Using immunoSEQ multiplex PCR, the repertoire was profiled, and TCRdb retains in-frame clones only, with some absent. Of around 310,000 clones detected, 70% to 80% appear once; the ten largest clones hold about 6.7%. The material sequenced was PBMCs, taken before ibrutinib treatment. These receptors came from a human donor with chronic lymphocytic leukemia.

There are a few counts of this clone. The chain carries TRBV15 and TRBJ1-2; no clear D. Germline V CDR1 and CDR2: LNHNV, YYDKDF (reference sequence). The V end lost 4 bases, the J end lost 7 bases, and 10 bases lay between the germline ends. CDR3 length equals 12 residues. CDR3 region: CATSNVGSGYTF. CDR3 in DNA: TGTGCCACCAGCAACGTGGGGAGTGGCTACACCTTC.

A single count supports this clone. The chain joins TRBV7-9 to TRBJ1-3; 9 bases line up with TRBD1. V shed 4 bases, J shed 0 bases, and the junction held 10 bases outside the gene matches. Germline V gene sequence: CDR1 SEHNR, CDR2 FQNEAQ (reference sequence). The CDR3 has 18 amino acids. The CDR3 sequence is CASSYPGQGAYSGNTIYF. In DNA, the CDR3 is TGTGCCAGCAGCTACCCGGGACAGGGTGCTTACTCTGGAAACACCATATATTTT.

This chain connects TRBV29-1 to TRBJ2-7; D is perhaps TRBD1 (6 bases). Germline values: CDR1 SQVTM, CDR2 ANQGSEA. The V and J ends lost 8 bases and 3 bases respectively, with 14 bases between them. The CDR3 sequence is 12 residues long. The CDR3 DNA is TGCAGCTTTACCGGGACAATCTACGAGCAGTACTTC. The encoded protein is CSFTGTIYEQYF.

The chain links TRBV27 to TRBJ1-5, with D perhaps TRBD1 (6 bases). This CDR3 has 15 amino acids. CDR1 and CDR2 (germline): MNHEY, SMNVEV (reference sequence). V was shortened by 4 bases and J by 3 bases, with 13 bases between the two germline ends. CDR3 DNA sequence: TGTGCCAGCAGTTCCAGGGGTGGGAACAATCAGCCCCAGCATTTT. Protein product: CASSSRGGNNQPQHF.